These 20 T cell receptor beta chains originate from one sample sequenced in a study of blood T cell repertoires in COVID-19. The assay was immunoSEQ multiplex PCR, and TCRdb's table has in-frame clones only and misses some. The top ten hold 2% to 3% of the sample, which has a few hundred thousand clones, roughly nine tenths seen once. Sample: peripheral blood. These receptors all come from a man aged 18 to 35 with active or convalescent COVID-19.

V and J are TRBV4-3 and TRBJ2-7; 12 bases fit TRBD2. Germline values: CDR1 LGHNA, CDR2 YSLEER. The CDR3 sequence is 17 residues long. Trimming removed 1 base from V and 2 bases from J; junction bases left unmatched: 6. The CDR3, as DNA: TGCGCCAGCAGCCAAGCCAGGACTAGCGGGGATCCCTACGAGCAGTACTTC. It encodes CASSQARTSGDPYEQYF.

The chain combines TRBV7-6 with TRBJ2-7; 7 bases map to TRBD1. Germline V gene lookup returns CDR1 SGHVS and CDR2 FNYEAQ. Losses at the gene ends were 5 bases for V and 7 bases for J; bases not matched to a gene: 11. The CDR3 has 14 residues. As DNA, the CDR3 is TGTGCCAGCAGCACCGAGACAGGGTCTTGGGAGCAGTACTTC. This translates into CASSTETGSWEQYF. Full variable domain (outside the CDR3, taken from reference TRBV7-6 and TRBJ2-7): GAGVSQSPRYKVTKRGQDVALRCDPISGHVSLYWYRQALGQGPEFLTYFNYEAQQDKSGLPNDRFSAERPEGSISTLTIQRTEQRDSAMYRCASSTETGSWEQYFGPGTRLTVT.

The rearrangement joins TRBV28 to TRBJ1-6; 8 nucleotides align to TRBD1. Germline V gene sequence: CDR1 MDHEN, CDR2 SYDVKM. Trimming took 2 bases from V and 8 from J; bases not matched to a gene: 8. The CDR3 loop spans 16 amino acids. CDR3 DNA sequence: TGTGCCAGCAGTTTAAGGTTTGGACAGGGTGATTCACCCCTCCACTTT. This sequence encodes CASSLRFGQGDSPLHF. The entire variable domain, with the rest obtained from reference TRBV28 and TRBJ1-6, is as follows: DVKVTQSSRYLVKRTGEKVFLECVQDMDHENMFWYRQDPGLGLRLIYFSYDVKMKEKGDIPEGYSVSREKKERFSLILESASTNQTSMYLCASSLRFGQGDSPLHFGNGTRLTVT.

The CDR3 bases are TGTGCCCACGGACTAGCGGGAAGACGGTGGAGTGAGCAGTTCTTC. Translating gives CAHGLAGRRWSEQFF. The J gene is TRBJ2-1, the V gene TRBV28, with TRBD2 identical over 12 bases. Trimming removed 11 bases from V and 9 bases from J; junction bases left unmatched: 14. The V gene's germline CDR1 is MDHEN and CDR2 SYDVKM. CDR3 length equals 15 residues. Full variable domain (remainder filled in from reference TRBV28 and TRBJ2-1): DVKVTQSSRYLVKRTGEKVFLECVQDMDHENMFWYRQDPGLGLRLIYFSYDVKMKEKGDIPEGYSVSREKKERFSLILESASTNQTSMYLCAHGLAGRRWSEQFFGPGTRLTVL.

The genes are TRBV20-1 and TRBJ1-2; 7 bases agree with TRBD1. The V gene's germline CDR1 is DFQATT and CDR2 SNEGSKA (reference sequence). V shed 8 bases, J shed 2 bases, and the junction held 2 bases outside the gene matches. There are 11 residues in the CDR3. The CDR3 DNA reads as TGCAGTACGACAGGGAACTATGGCTACACCTTC. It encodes CSTTGNYGYTF.

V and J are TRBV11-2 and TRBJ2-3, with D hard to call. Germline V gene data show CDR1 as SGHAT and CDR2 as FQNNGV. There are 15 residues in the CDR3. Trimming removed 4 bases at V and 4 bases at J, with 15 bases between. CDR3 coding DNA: TGTGCCAGCAGCTCTAGAGGTCTAGTGGCAGATACGCAGTATTTT. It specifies CASSSRGLVADTQYF.

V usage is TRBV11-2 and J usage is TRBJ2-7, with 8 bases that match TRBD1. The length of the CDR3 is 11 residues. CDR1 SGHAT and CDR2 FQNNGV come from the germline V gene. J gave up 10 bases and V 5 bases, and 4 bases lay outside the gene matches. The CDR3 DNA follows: TGTGCCAGCAGCCCAGGGGGCGATCAGTACTTC. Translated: CASSPGGDQYF.

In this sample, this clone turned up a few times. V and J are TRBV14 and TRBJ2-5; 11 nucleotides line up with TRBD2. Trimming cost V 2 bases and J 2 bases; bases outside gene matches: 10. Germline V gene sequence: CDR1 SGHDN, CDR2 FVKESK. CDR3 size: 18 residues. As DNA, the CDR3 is TGTGCCAGCAGCCAAACGACTAGCGGGGAATACTTACAAGAGACCCAGTACTTC. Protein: CASSQTTSGEYLQETQYF.

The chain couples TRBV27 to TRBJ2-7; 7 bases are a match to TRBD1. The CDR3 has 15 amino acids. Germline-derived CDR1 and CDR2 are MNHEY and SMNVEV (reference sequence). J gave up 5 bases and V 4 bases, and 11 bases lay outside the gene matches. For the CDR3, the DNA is TGTGCCAGCAGTTACTACAGGGGCACCTTTGACGAGCAGTACTTC. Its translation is CASSYYRGTFDEQYF.

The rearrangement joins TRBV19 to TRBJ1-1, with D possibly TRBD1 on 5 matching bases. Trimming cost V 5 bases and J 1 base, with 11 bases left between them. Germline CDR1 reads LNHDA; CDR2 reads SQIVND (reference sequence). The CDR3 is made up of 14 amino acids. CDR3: CASSHGGTNTEAFF. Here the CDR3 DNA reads TGTGCCAGTAGTCATGGGGGGACGAACACTGAAGCTTTCTTT.

The CDR3 spells CASSYTRQGGNGYTF. DNA for the CDR3: TGTGCCAGCAGCTATACCAGGCAGGGAGGGAATGGCTACACCTTC. V gene TRBV6-5 combines with J gene TRBJ1-2; D might be TRBD1 (5 bases). Germline values: CDR1 MNHEY, CDR2 SVGAGI. CDR3 length: 15 amino acids. Trimming took off 6 bases at V and 6 bases at J, with 20 bases between the two ends.

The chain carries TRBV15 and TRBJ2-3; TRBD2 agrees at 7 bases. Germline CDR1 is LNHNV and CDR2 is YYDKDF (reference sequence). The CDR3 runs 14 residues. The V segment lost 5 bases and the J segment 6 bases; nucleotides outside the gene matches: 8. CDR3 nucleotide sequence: TGTGCCACCAGCGCTGGAAGACTAGCTGATACGCAGTATTTT. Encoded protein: CATSAGRLADTQYF.

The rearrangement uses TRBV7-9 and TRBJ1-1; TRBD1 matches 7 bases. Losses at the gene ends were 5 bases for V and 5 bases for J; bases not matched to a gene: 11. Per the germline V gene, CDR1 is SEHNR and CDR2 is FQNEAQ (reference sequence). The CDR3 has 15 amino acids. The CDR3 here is CASSEAQGVATEAFF. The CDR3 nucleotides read TGTGCCAGCAGCGAGGCCCAGGGGGTGGCGACTGAAGCTTTCTTT.

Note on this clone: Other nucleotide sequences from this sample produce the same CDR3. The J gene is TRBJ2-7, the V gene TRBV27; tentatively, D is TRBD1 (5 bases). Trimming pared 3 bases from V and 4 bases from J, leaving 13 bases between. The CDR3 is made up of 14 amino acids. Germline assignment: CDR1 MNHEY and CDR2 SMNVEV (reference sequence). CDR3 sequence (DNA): TGTGCCAGCAGTTTGTCCGCAGGGTGGTACGAGCAGTACTTC. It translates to CASSLSAGWYEQYF.

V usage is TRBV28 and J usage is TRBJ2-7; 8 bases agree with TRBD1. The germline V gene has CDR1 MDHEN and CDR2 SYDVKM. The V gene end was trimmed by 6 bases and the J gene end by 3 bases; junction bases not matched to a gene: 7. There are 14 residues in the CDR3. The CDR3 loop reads CASSPGQGLYEQYF. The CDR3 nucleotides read TGTGCCAGCAGCCCAGGACAGGGACTCTACGAGCAGTACTTC. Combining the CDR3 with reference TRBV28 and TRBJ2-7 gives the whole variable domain DVKVTQSSRYLVKRTGEKVFLECVQDMDHENMFWYRQDPGLGLRLIYFSYDVKMKEKGDIPEGYSVSREKKERFSLILESASTNQTSMYLCASSPGQGLYEQYFGPGTRLTVT.

The CDR3 loop is CASSRTSAGAYNEQFF. The DNA of the CDR3 is TGCGCCAGCAGTAGGACCAGCGCGGGAGCTTACAATGAGCAGTTCTTC. V gene TRBV5-1 combines with J gene TRBJ2-1, with 7 bases identical to TRBD2. The CDR3 runs to 16 residues. Germline loops: CDR1 SGHRS, CDR2 YFSETQ. J was trimmed by 4 bases and V by 5 bases; bases with no gene match: 12.

CDR3 sequence: CASSLLGGINNEQFF. The CDR3 nucleotides read TGTGCCAGCAGCTTACTTGGAGGGATAAACAATGAGCAGTTCTTC. The chain employs TRBV7-3 and TRBJ2-1; possible D gene TRBD2, 6 bases. The CDR3 is 15 residues long. The germline V and J ends were trimmed by 2 bases and 5 bases, with 13 bases remaining between them. CDR1 and CDR2 from the germline V gene are SGHTA and FQGTGA.

The CDR3 sequence: CASSFDRDRVFTGELFF. DNA of the CDR3: TGTGCCAGCAGCTTCGACCGGGACAGGGTTTTCACCGGGGAGCTGTTTTTT. This rearrangement joins TRBV7-2 to TRBJ2-2; 9 nucleotides align to TRBD1. CDR3 length: 17 residues. The V gene end was trimmed by 3 bases and the J gene end by 4 bases; junction bases not matched to a gene: 9. CDR1 SGHTA and CDR2 FQGNSA come from the germline V gene. The entire variable domain, with the rest obtained from reference TRBV7-2 and TRBJ2-2, is as follows: GAGVSQSPSNKVTEKGKDVELRCDPISGHTALYWYRQSLGQGLEFLIYFQGNSAPDKSGLPSDRFSAERTGGSVSTLTIQRTQQEDSAVYLCASSFDRDRVFTGELFFGEGSRLTVL.

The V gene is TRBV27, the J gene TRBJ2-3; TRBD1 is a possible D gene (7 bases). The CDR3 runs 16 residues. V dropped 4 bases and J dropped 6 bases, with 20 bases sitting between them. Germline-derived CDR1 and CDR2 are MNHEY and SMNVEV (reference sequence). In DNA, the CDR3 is TGTGCCAGCAGTTCCGTCGCGGGACAGTTCCCGGATACGCAGTATTTT. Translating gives CASSSVAGQFPDTQYF.

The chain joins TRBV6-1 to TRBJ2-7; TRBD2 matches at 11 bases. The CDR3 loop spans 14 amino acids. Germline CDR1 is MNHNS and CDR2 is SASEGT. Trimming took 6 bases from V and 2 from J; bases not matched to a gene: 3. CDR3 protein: CASRETSGAYEQYF. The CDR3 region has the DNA TGTGCCAGCAGAGAGACTAGCGGGGCCTACGAGCAGTACTTC.